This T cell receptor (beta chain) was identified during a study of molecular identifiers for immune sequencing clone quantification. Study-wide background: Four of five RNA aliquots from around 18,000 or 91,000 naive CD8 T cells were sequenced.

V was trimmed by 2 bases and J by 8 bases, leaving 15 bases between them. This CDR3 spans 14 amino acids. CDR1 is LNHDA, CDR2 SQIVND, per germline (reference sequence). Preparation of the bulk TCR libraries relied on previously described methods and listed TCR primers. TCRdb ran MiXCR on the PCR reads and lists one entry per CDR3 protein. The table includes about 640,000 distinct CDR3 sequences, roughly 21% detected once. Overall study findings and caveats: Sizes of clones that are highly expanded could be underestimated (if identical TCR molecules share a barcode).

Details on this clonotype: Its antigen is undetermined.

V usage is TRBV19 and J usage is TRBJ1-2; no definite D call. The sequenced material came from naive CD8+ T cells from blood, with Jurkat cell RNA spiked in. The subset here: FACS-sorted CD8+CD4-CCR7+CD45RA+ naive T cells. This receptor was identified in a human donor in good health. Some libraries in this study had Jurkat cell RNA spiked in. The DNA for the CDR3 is TGTGCCAGTAGTATACCAGGACGCCTAGAGGGCTACACCTTC. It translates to CASSIPGRLEGYTF.